Listed below are T cell receptor beta chains from one sample, sequenced in a study of cytomegalovirus exposure and HLA in healthy donors. TCRdb's copy holds only in-frame clones and misses some; the assay was immunoSEQ multiplex PCR. The sample consists of approximately 110,000 clones, about three quarters of them appearing once. Sequenced: PBMCs. These receptor sequences come from a woman aged 35 to 49 in good health and CMV-seropositive. Each CDR3 is given with its conserved first and last residue. Fields, in order: clone size, V gene, J gene, D gene, CDR3 protein, CDR3 DNA. A D gene is named only where the DNA matches it firmly. Expanded clones get a size class; other rows say once, few or many, or leave the size out.

>.|TRBV5-1|TRBJ2-1|TRBD1
CASSSGPGQGWYEQFF
TGCGCCAGCAGCTCCGGCCCGGGACAGGGGTGGTATGAGCAGTTCTTC
>few|TRBV18|TRBJ1-1|.
CASSPRIRTANTEAFF
TGTGCCAGCTCACCACGGATTCGGACAGCGAACACTGAAGCTTTCTTT
>.|TRBV9|TRBJ2-2|TRBD2
CASSGAGTTPGELFF
TGTGCCAGCAGCGGAGCTGGGACTACCCCAGGGGAGCTGTTTTTT
>.|TRBV6-4|TRBJ2-2|.
CASSEGDTGELFF
TGTGCCAGCAGTGAAGGGGACACCGGGGAGCTGTTTTTT
>.|TRBV4-1|TRBJ2-7|TRBD1
CASSQTPANRGSYEQYF
TGCGCCAGCAGCCAAACGCCTGCTAACAGGGGCTCCTACGAGCAGTACTTC
>.|TRBV28|TRBJ1-5|.
CASSLPFSYQPQHF
TGTGCCAGCAGTCTTCCCTTCAGTTATCAGCCCCAGCATTTT
>once|TRBV28|TRBJ2-7|.
CASNVHREPYEQYF
TGTGCCAGCAACGTCCACCGGGAGCCCTATGAGCAGTACTTC
>.|TRBV7-8|TRBJ1-5|.
CAVGQSNQPQHF
TGTGCCGTAGGACAGAGCAATCAGCCCCAGCATTTT
>.|TRBV5-4|TRBJ2-2|TRBD2
CASSLARTSGSTAGELFF
TGTGCCAGCAGCTTGGCGAGGACTAGCGGGAGTACGGCCGGGGAGCTGTTTTTT
>.|TRBV6-5|TRBJ1-1|.
CASRGAGRTEAFF
TGTGCCAGCAGAGGCGCGGGACGAACTGAAGCTTTCTTT
>.|TRBV6-4|TRBJ1-1|.
CASSDSWGGNTEAFF
TGTGCCAGCAGTGACTCGTGGGGGGGGAACACTGAAGCTTTCTTT
>.|TRBV11-2|TRBJ2-5|TRBD1
CASSRGDTDRGFWETQYF
TGTGCCAGCAGCCGAGGGGATACAGACAGGGGGTTCTGGGAGACCCAGTACTTC